The clone carrying this TCR beta chain was observed many times. The antigen is undetermined. The use of a sample-barcoded 5' primer and a J-beta primer mix characterized a second PCR of roughly 7 to 11 cycles. TCRdb fed the 5' RACE reads into MiXCR, producing one record per CDR3 protein. In the table there are about 620,000 distinct CDR3 sequences, roughly half of which are singletons. Donor samples were obtained from healthy Caucasian individuals from Russia, aged about 6 to 100. This sample stems from a study of blood T cells in healthy people across ages. Looking at the study overall: About one barcoded beta molecule was captured per two T cells (by template switching). The study, taken as a whole, reports: More naive CD4+ cells and higher diversity were found in long-lived than in aged donors.

There are 13 residues in the CDR3. Germline V gene data show CDR1 as SEHNR and CDR2 as FQNEAQ (reference sequence). Trimming pared 3 bases from V and 9 bases from J, leaving 14 bases between. The specimen was blood. The chain recombines TRBV7-9 with TRBJ2-5; tentatively, D is TRBD1 (5 bases). This TCR came from a woman of 80 years or more in good health. CDR3 in amino acids: CASSFGQGNAQYF. In DNA form, the CDR3 reads TGTGCCAGCAGCTTCGGGCAGGGAAACGCCCAGTACTTC.